The rows below give T cell receptor beta chains drawn from one sample of a study of shared clonotypes between healthy human individuals. This table comes from immunoSEQ multiplex PCR, and its TCRdb copy is limited to in-frame clones, with some not included. The sample includes about 2,500,000 clones, about 92% of them seen just once. Material for sequencing was naive CD4+ T cells sorted from blood. The receptors stem from a man between 18 and 29 years old in good health. Each CDR3 is given with its conserved first and last residue. The D gene is left open where the match is weak. Not every row has a clone size; where given, it reads once, few, many or a size class.

TGCGCCAGCAGCTTGAGAACTAGCGGGAGGCCAGACAATGAGCAGTTCTTC,CASSLRTSGRPDNEQFF,TRBV5-1,TRBJ2-1,NA,TRBD2
TGTGCCAGCAGCTTGAAGGAGAGTTCCTGGTACTACGAGCAGTACTTC,CASSLKESSWYYEQYF,TRBV7-2,TRBJ2-7,once,NA
TGTGCCAGCTCTGCCGGGGAGGAGACCCAGTACTTC,CASSAGEETQYF,TRBV18,TRBJ2-5,NA,NA
TGTGCCAGCAGTGTGATTAGCGGGGGCCTTAACAATGAGCAGTTCTTC,CASSVISGGLNNEQFF,TRBV25-1,TRBJ2-1,NA,TRBD2
TGTGCTAGTGGTTTGGATAAACTGAGCTCCTATAATTCACCCCTCCACTTT,CASGLDKLSSYNSPLHF,TRBV12-5,TRBJ1-6,NA,NA
TGTGCCAGCAGTTTAGTACAGGGGGCCCACACCTTC,CASSLVQGAHTF,TRBV28,TRBJ1-2,NA,TRBD1
TGTGCCAGCAGCCTCCGGGGGGAAAGTCTTAATGAGCAGTTCTTC,CASSLRGESLNEQFF,TRBV9,TRBJ2-1,NA,TRBD2
TGTGCCAGCGGAACAGGACAGGGGGCGATGAGTCTCGGAAACACCATATATTTT,CASGTGQGAMSLGNTIYF,TRBV2,TRBJ1-3,NA,TRBD1
TGTGCCAGCAGCTTATCGACAATTACACAAGAGACCCAGTACTTC,CASSLSTITQETQYF,TRBV7-2,TRBJ2-5,NA,NA
TGCGCCAGCAGCTCCCAGGGGCAAGAGACCCAGTACTTC,CASSSQGQETQYF,TRBV5-1,TRBJ2-5,NA,NA
TGCGCCAGCAGCGTCCGGGACAGGGACCCTGAAGCTTTCTTT,CASSVRDRDPEAFF,TRBV5-1,TRBJ1-1,NA,TRBD1
TGTGCCAGCAGTTATGGCACCGGACGGGAGACCCAGTACTTC,CASSYGTGRETQYF,TRBV6-6,TRBJ2-5,NA,NA
TGTGCCAGTAGAATCCCTGGCATGGGCTACACCTTC,CASRIPGMGYTF,TRBV28,TRBJ1-2,NA,NA
TGTGCCACCAGCAGAGGGACGGACAGTACGAACACCGGGGAGCTGTTTTTT,CATSRGTDSTNTGELFF,TRBV15,TRBJ2-2,NA,NA
TGTGCCAGCAGAGGGTATAGCACAGATACGCAGTATTTT,CASRGYSTDTQYF,TRBV2,TRBJ2-3,NA,NA
TGCGCCAGCAGCCCTTCAGGCGAGACAGGGCTTAAGCTTAGCACAGATACGCAGTATTTT,CASSPSGETGLKLSTDTQYF,TRBV5-1,TRBJ2-3,NA,TRBD1
TGTGCCAGCAGCAATCCCTTGCGGGAGCCAGAGACCCAGTACTTC,CASSNPLREPETQYF,TRBV5-6,TRBJ2-5,NA,TRBD2
TGTGCCAGCAGCTTAACAGGGGAGGGCACTGAGCAGTTCTTC,CASSLTGEGTEQFF,TRBV7-3,TRBJ2-1,NA,TRBD2
TGTGCCAGCAGTTCCGGGTACAGGGATAACCAAGAGACCCAGTACTTC,CASSSGYRDNQETQYF,TRBV9,TRBJ2-5,NA,NA
TGTGCCAGCAGCGGGGGACAGGGGTTGTACGGCTACACCTTC,CASSGGQGLYGYTF,TRBV6-1,TRBJ1-2,NA,TRBD1
TGTGCCAGCAGTTTATTAGTGGGGGCGCAGGGCAATCAGCCCCAGCATTTT,CASSLLVGAQGNQPQHF,TRBV28,TRBJ1-5,once,NA
TGCGCCAGCAGCCAAGATAAAGGATGGGGGGGAGGGAGAGAGACCCAGTACTTC,CASSQDKGWGGGRETQYF,TRBV4-3,TRBJ2-5,NA,TRBD2
TGTGCCATCAAACCGGGGGATGGTGAAGAGACCCAGTACTTC,CAIKPGDGEETQYF,TRBV10-3,TRBJ2-5,NA,NA
TGTGCCAGCAGTGAAGCGACACTAGCCAAAAACATTCAGTACTTC,CASSEATLAKNIQYF,TRBV6-1,TRBJ2-4,NA,NA
TGTGCCTGGACGGACAGGCGGAACACTGAAGCTTTCTTT,CAWTDRRNTEAFF,TRBV30,TRBJ1-1,NA,TRBD1
TGTGCCAGCAGCGCCGGGGCTTTTAATTCACCCCTCCACTTT,CASSAGAFNSPLHF,TRBV7-6,TRBJ1-6,NA,NA
TGTGCCAGCAGTTACGGGACGGGTAACTATGGCTACACCTTC,CASSYGTGNYGYTF,TRBV6-5,TRBJ1-2,NA,NA
TGTGCCAGCAGCTTGGGCCGACAGGGGGCTTCCTACGAGCAGTACTTC,CASSLGRQGASYEQYF,TRBV5-5,TRBJ2-7,NA,TRBD1
TGTGCTAGTGGTTTGGGGACAGGGGGAAATGAAAAACTGTTTTTT,CASGLGTGGNEKLFF,TRBV12-5,TRBJ1-4,NA,TRBD1
TGTGCCAGCAGTGAAGTCAGGGTGAGCGAGCAGTACTTC,CASSEVRVSEQYF,TRBV2,TRBJ2-7,NA,NA
TGCAGCGTAGGAGGCCAGGGGAGTGAAAAACTGTTTTTT,CSVGGQGSEKLFF,TRBV29-1,TRBJ1-4,NA,NA
TGCGCCAGCAGCCAAGACCGCCGGGCGGTGAACACCGGGGAGCTGTTTTTT,CASSQDRRAVNTGELFF,TRBV4-1,TRBJ2-2,NA,NA
TGTGCCAGCAGTGACAACCCACAGGGTACGGGATCACCCCTCCACTTT,CASSDNPQGTGSPLHF,TRBV6-1,TRBJ1-6,NA,NA
TGTGCCAGCTCACCAATGAGGGAAACTGAAGCTTTCTTT,CASSPMRETEAFF,TRBV18,TRBJ1-1,NA,NA
TGTGCCAGCAGAGCCGGGACAGGCAATTCACCCCTCCACTTT,CASRAGTGNSPLHF,TRBV28,TRBJ1-6,NA,TRBD1
TGTGCCAGCAGCCCCGGCCATATCCTAGGCAATCAGCCCCAGCATTTT,CASSPGHILGNQPQHF,TRBV5-8,TRBJ1-5,once,NA
TGCGCCAGCAGCTTGGATGCAAGGTCCTACAATGAGCAGTTCTTC,CASSLDARSYNEQFF,TRBV5-1,TRBJ2-1,NA,NA
TGTGCCAGCAGCCGAATAGGTGGCTACACCTTC,CASSRIGGYTF,TRBV9,TRBJ1-2,few,NA
TGTGCCAGCCGGACTAGTGTCCAGACCCAGTACTTC,CASRTSVQTQYF,TRBV6-4,TRBJ2-5,NA,TRBD2
TGTGCCAGCTCTCCGGGACGGAACACTGAAGCTTTCTTT,CASSPGRNTEAFF,TRBV18,TRBJ1-1,NA,NA
TGTGCCTGGACACGGATAAATGGCTACACCTTC,CAWTRINGYTF,TRBV30,TRBJ1-2,NA,NA
TGTGCCTGGAGTGTGACCGAGGGGGGTACGCAGTATTTT,CAWSVTEGGTQYF,TRBV30,TRBJ2-3,NA,NA
TGTGCCAGCAGCACCGGGACAGCAAACACCGGGGAGCTGTTTTTT,CASSTGTANTGELFF,TRBV2,TRBJ2-2,NA,TRBD1
TGCAGCGTTGCCCTCTCGGGGGGCGCGGGAAATACGCAGTATTTT,CSVALSGGAGNTQYF,TRBV29-1,TRBJ2-3,NA,NA
TGTGCCAGCAGCCCTCGGACTAGCGGGGGTCGCACAGATACGCAGTATTTT,CASSPRTSGGRTDTQYF,TRBV11-3,TRBJ2-3,NA,TRBD2
TGTGCCAGCAGTGAAGGGCCCCCGGAGGGAGAGACCCAGTACTTC,CASSEGPPEGETQYF,TRBV6-1,TRBJ2-5,NA,NA
TGTGCCAGCAGCTTTAACAGGGGCTCGTCACCCCTCCACTTT,CASSFNRGSSPLHF,TRBV27,TRBJ1-6,NA,TRBD1
TGTGCCAGCAGCGGGGCCAACACAGATACGCAGTATTTT,CASSGANTDTQYF,TRBV7-3,TRBJ2-3,NA,NA
TGTGCCAGCAGCTTGGGCGCACAGGGGGGCTCACCCCTCCACTTT,CASSLGAQGGSPLHF,TRBV5-6,TRBJ1-6,NA,TRBD1
TGTGCCACCAGTCTGGGGGGCGCAGGGAGCGGCTACACCTTC,CATSLGGAGSGYTF,TRBV10-3,TRBJ1-2,NA,NA
TGTGCCAGTAGTCCCCCCGCAGCAAAGCATCTTTCACCCCTCCACTTT,CASSPPAAKHLSPLHF,TRBV19,TRBJ1-6,NA,NA
TGTGCCAGCAGCTTTCGACTAGCAGGCGGCGAGCAGTACTTC,CASSFRLAGGEQYF,TRBV7-2,TRBJ2-7,NA,TRBD2
TGTGCCAGCAGCGGTACGGGCCACTACGAGCAGTACTTC,CASSGTGHYEQYF,TRBV7-9,TRBJ2-7,NA,NA